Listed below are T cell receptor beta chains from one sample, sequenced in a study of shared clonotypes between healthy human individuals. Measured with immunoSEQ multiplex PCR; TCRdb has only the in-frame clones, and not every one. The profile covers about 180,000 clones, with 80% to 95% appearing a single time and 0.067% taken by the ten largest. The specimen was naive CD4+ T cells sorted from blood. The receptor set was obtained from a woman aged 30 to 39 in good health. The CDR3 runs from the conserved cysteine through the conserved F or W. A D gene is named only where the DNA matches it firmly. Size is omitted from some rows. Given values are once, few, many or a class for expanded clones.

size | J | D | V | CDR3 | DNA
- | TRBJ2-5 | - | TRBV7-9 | CASSLAEEEQYF | TGTGCCAGCAGCTTAGCGGAGGAGGAGCAGTACTTC
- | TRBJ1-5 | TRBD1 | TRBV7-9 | CASSLTGASQPQHF | TGTGCCAGCAGCTTGACAGGGGCGAGTCAGCCCCAGCATTTT
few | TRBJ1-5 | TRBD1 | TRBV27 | CASMRQGVSGNQPQHF | TGTGCCAGCATGAGGCAGGGGGTATCAGGCAATCAGCCCCAGCATTTT
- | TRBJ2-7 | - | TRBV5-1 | CASASGYEQYF | TGCGCCAGCGCCTCGGGCTACGAGCAGTACTTC
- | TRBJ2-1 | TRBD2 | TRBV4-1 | CASSRRLAGGDNEQFF | TGCGCCAGCAGCCGGAGACTAGCGGGAGGGGACAATGAGCAGTTCTTC
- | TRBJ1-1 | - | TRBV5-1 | CASSKQGMNTEAFF | TGCGCCAGCAGCAAACAGGGCATGAACACTGAAGCTTTCTTT
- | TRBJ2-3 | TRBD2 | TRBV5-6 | CASSATGGTNTQYF | TGTGCCAGCAGCGCCACGGGGGGTACCAATACGCAGTATTTT
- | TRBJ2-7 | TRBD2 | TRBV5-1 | CASSWMGLAGAYEQYF | TGCGCCAGCAGCTGGATGGGACTAGCGGGAGCATACGAGCAGTACTTC
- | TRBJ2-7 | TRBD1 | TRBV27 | CASSPGTGKSSYEQYF | TGTGCCAGCAGTCCCGGGACAGGGAAAAGCTCCTACGAGCAGTACTTC
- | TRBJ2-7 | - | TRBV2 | CASSLASSSYEQYF | TGTGCCAGCAGCCTAGCTAGCAGCTCCTACGAGCAGTACTTC
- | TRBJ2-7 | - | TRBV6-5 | CASTRTAPTYEQYF | TGTGCCAGCACCCGGACAGCGCCGACCTACGAGCAGTACTTC
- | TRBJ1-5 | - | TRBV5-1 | CASSLAGGAHQPQHF | TGCGCCAGCAGCTTGGCCGGGGGGGCTCATCAGCCCCAGCATTTT
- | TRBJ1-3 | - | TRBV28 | CASSLFYLGNGNTIYF | TGTGCCAGCAGTTTATTTTATTTGGGGAACGGAAACACCATATATTTT
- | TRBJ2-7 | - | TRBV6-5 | CASSYRGDSYEQYF | TGTGCCAGCAGTTACAGGGGGGATTCCTACGAGCAGTACTTC
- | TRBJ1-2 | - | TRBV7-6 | CASSLTTSTNYGYTF | TGTGCCAGCAGCCTCACCACTTCAACTAACTATGGCTACACCTTC
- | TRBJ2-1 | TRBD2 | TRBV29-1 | CSVEGVAGISYNEQFF | TGCAGCGTTGAAGGGGTAGCGGGAATCTCCTACAATGAGCAGTTCTTC
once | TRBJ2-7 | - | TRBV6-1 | CASSETGPSYEQYF | TGTGCCAGCAGTGAGACAGGTCCCTCCTACGAGCAGTACTTC
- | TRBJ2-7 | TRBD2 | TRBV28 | CASTSGGTYEQYF | TGTGCCAGCACCTCGGGGGGGACCTACGAGCAGTACTTC
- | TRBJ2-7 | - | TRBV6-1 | CASSEGRGESYEQYF | TGTGCCAGCAGTGAGGGGCGGGGAGAGTCCTACGAGCAGTACTTC
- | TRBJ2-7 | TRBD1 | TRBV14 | CASSPRDRDYEQYF | TGTGCCAGCAGCCCCCGGGACAGGGACTACGAGCAGTACTTC
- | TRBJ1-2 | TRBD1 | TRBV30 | CAWSVPREDRNYGYTF | TGTGCCTGGAGTGTACCCCGGGAGGACAGGAACTATGGCTACACCTTC
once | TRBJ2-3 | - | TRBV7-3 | CASSREPSTDTQYF | TGTGCCAGCAGTCGGGAGCCGAGCACAGATACGCAGTATTTT
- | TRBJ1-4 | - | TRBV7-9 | CASSLSREKLFF | TGTGCCAGCAGCTTAAGCCGGGAAAAACTGTTTTTT
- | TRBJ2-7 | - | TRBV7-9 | CASSLGGSDSEQYF | TGTGCCAGCAGCTTAGGAGGGTCAGACTCCGAGCAGTACTTC
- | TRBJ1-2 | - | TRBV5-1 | CASSLEGSRNYGYTF | TGCGCCAGCAGCTTGGAGGGCAGCCGAAACTATGGCTACACCTTC
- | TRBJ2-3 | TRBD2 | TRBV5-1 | CASSLGSSGRDTQYF | TGCGCCAGCAGCTTGGGCTCTAGCGGGAGAGATACGCAGTATTTT
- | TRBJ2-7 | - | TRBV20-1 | CSATYLEQYF | TGCAGTGCTACCTACCTCGAGCAGTACTTC
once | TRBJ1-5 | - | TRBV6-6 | CASSMDGYSNQPQHF | TGTGCCAGCAGTATGGACGGGTACAGCAATCAGCCCCAGCATTTT
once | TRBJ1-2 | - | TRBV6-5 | CASSRGGSNYGYTF | TGTGCCAGCAGCCGGGGTGGTTCTAACTATGGCTACACCTTC
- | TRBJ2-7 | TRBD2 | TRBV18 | CASSRGLAGFSYYEQYF | TGTGCCAGCTCACGAGGACTAGCGGGATTTTCATACTACGAGCAGTACTTC
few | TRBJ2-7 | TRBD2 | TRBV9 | CASSVESGRNEQYF | TGTGCCAGCAGCGTGGAGAGCGGGAGGAACGAGCAGTACTTC
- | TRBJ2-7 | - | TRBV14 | CASSQPPYSYEQYF | TGTGCCAGCAGCCAACCCCCCTACTCCTACGAGCAGTACTTC
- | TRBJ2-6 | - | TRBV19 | CASSIVSSGANVLTF | TGTGCCAGTAGTATAGTTAGCTCTGGGGCCAACGTCCTGACTTTC
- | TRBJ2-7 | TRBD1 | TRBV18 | CASSPPGQQTYEQYF | TGTGCCAGCTCACCTCCGGGACAGCAGACTTACGAGCAGTACTTC
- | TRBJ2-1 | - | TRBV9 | CASSPVIGTLNYNEQFF | TGTGCCAGCAGTCCCGTGATCGGGACTCTTAACTACAATGAGCAGTTCTTC
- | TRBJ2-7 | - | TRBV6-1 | CASSETSYEQYF | TGTGCCAGCAGTGAAACGAGCTACGAGCAGTACTTC
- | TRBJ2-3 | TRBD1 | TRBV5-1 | CASSPRTGPTDTQYF | TGCGCCAGCAGCCCGAGGACAGGCCCCACAGATACGCAGTATTTT
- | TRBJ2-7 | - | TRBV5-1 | CASSLSRDAYEQYF | TGCGCCAGCAGCTTGTCCCGGGATGCCTACGAGCAGTACTTC
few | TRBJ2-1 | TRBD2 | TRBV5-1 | CASSLRLAAGNEQFF | TGCGCCAGCAGCTTGCGCCTAGCGGCGGGCAATGAGCAGTTCTTC
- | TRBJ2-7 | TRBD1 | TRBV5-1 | CASRGQGVYEQYF | TGCGCCAGCCGGGGACAGGGAGTCTACGAGCAGTACTTC
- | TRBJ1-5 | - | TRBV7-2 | CASSLARTVPQPQHF | TGTGCCAGCAGCTTAGCCCGGACAGTCCCTCAGCCCCAGCATTTT
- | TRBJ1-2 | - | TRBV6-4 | CASRTNRVDYGYTF | TGTGCCAGCAGAACCAACAGGGTGGACTATGGCTACACCTTC